This passage covers 16 T cell receptor beta chains from one sample sequenced in a study of shared clonotypes between healthy human individuals. The protocol was immunoSEQ multiplex PCR, while the TCRdb copy is restricted to in-frame clones and leaves out a portion. The table includes hundreds of thousands of clones, nearly 98% detected once. Naive CD8 cells, CD45RO-negative and positively selected for CCR7, excluded terminally differentiated effector memory CD45RA+ cells. The specimen sequenced was naive CD8+ T cells sorted from blood. These receptor sequences come from a man aged 25-40 years in good health.

V is TRBV27 and J is TRBJ2-5; the match to TRBD2 covers 10 bases. Germline V lookup: CDR1 MNHEY, CDR2 SMNVEV (reference sequence). V lost 3 bases and J lost 3; bases outside the gene matches: 4. The CDR3 is 15 amino acids. The CDR3 DNA reads TGTGCCAGCAGTTTTCTAGCGGGAGAGGAAGAGACCCAGTACTTC. Amino acid sequence: CASSFLAGEEETQYF.

The rearrangement links TRBV5-4 to TRBJ2-7, with D possibly TRBD2 on 6 matching bases. The CDR3 has 17 amino acids. The V end lost 0 bases, the J end lost 0 bases, and 16 bases lay between the germline ends. Germline V lookup: CDR1 SGHNT, CDR2 YYREEE (reference sequence). The DNA of the CDR3 is TGTGCCAGCAGCTTGGGAGAGGGACTTCCCAGCTCCTACGAGCAGTACTTC. It yields the protein CASSLGEGLPSSYEQYF.

The chain employs TRBV30 and TRBJ1-2; the D is unclear. The CDR3 length is 12 residues. Germline V gene data show CDR1 as GTSNPN and CDR2 as SVGIG (reference sequence). Trimming stripped 1 base from V and 8 bases from J, with 11 bases between. The CDR3 spells CAWSEYTPGYTF. Here the CDR3 DNA reads TGTGCCTGGAGTGAATACACTCCAGGCTACACCTTC.

This clone was found once. CDR3 sequence (DNA): TGTGCCAGCAGCTTGTTCTCCCTGCGCGGGTACGAGCAGTACTTC. Residues: CASSLFSLRGYEQYF. J is TRBJ2-7 and V is TRBV5-6; weak D call: TRBD2 (5 bases). This CDR3 comprises 15 residues. V gave up 1 base and J gave up 4 bases, with 15 bases separating them. CDR1 is SGHDT, CDR2 YYEEEE, per germline. Using reference TRBV5-6 and TRBJ2-7 for the parts outside the CDR3, the full variable domain is DAGVTQSPTHLIKTRGQQVTLRCSPKSGHDTVSWYQQALGQGPQFIFQYYEEEERQRGNFPDRFSGHQFPNYSSELNVNALLLGDSALYLCASSLFSLRGYEQYFGPGTRLTVT.

The V call is TRBV19, the J call TRBJ1-1; 11 bases line up with TRBD1. The germline CDR1 and CDR2 sequences are LNHDA and SQIVND (reference sequence). Trimming at V came to 6 bases and at J to 8 bases, leaving 8 bases not matched to a gene. This CDR3 spans 14 amino acids. CDR3 nucleotide sequence: TGTGCCAGTAGCTGGGGACAGGGGGTCCCCGAAGCTTTCTTT. Its translation is CASSWGQGVPEAFF. Looking up the rest from reference TRBV19 and TRBJ1-1 gives the full variable domain: DGGITQSPKYLFRKEGQNVTLSCEQNLNHDAMYWYRQDPGQGLRLIYYSQIVNDFQKGDIAEGYSVSREKKESFPLTVTSAQKNPTAFYLCASSWGQGVPEAFFGQGTRLTVV.

The chain employs TRBV30 and TRBJ2-1; no firm D call. Trimming pared 0 bases from V and 3 bases from J, leaving 9 bases between. CDR1 and CDR2 from the germline V gene are GTSNPN and SVGIG (reference sequence). The CDR3 consists of 14 residues. CDR3 residues: CAWSVGVGYNEQFF. The DNA of the CDR3 is TGTGCCTGGAGTGTTGGTGTGGGCTACAATGAGCAGTTCTTC.

The V and J genes are TRBV6-5 and TRBJ2-3, with 8 nucleotides matching TRBD2. After removal of 6 bases from V and 8 bases from J, the junction contained 13 bases not matched to a gene. The length of the CDR3 is 15 residues. CDR1 and CDR2 (germline): MNHEY, SVGAGI. The CDR3 DNA is TGTGCCAGCAGACCACGGGAGGGCCATATAGGTACGCAGTATTTT. The encoded protein is CASRPREGHIGTQYF.

The V gene is TRBV9, the J gene TRBJ2-1; perhaps TRBD2 as D (6 bases). Trimming shortened V by 2 bases and J by 7 bases, and 19 bases separated the two germline ends. This CDR3 region has 16 residues. Per the germline V gene, CDR1 is SGDLS and CDR2 is YYNGEE. This CDR3 reads CASSVPNGLGLNEQFF. In DNA, the CDR3 is TGTGCCAGCAGCGTTCCTAATGGACTGGGACTTAATGAGCAGTTCTTC.

The chain combines TRBV27 with TRBJ2-1; D not certain. V was clipped by 3 bases and J by 5 bases, with 14 bases between them. The CDR3 runs to 15 residues. Germline V gives CDR1 MNHEY, CDR2 SMNVEV (reference sequence). The CDR3 reads CASSFYGPANNEQFF. For the CDR3, the DNA is TGTGCCAGCAGTTTCTATGGACCTGCAAACAATGAGCAGTTCTTC.

The gene calls are TRBV6-5 and TRBJ1-5; D unclear. The length of the CDR3 is 13 residues. V was shortened by 5 bases and J by 2 bases, with 7 bases between the two germline ends. CDR1 MNHEY and CDR2 SVGAGI come from the germline V gene. The CDR3 nucleotides are TGTGCCAGCAGTCCCTATGGCAATCAGCCCCAGCATTTT. This encodes CASSPYGNQPQHF.

V and J are TRBV28 and TRBJ2-7; 7 nucleotides match TRBD1. The CDR3 totals 14 residues. The junction had 7 bases not matched to a gene; V was cut back by 6 bases and J by 2 bases. Germline assignment: CDR1 MDHEN and CDR2 SYDVKM. CDR3 sequence reads: CASRDLRGPYEQYF. DNA for the CDR3: TGTGCCAGCAGAGACTTGAGGGGGCCCTACGAGCAGTACTTC.

The rearrangement uses TRBV7-9 and TRBJ2-1, with a weak D call TRBD2 (6 bases). V lost 2 bases to trimming and J lost 5 bases, with 16 bases between them. In germline, CDR1 is SEHNR, CDR2 FQNEAQ (reference sequence). The CDR3 covers 16 residues. CDR3 in amino acids: CASSLFRDFFNNEQFF. As DNA, the CDR3 is TGTGCCAGCAGCTTATTCCGGGACTTCTTTAACAATGAGCAGTTCTTC.

The chain recombines TRBV4-3 with TRBJ1-4; the match to TRBD1 covers 8 bases. Germline CDR1 reads LGHNA; CDR2 reads YSLEER. The CDR3 loop spans 14 amino acids. Trimming at V came to 4 bases and at J to 5 bases, leaving 3 bases not matched to a gene. CDR3 nucleotides: TGCGCCAGCAGCCCGGACAGGGTAAATGAAAAACTGTTTTTT. This gives the protein CASSPDRVNEKLFF.

The chain joins TRBV27 to TRBJ2-4; either TRBD1 or TRBD2 may supply D (6 bases each). Germline CDR1 is MNHEY and CDR2 is SMNVEV (reference sequence). This CDR3 region has 14 residues. The V and J ends lost 3 bases and 3 bases respectively, with 9 bases between them. The DNA of the CDR3 is TGTGCCAGCAGTTTGGGGGGCGTCAAAAACATTCAGTACTTC. Amino acid sequence: CASSLGGVKNIQYF.

The genes are TRBV29-1 and TRBJ2-7, with D maybe TRBD1 (5 bases). Germline loops: CDR1 SQVTM, CDR2 ANQGSEA. Trimming left V 5 bases short and J 2 bases short, with 10 bases between. The CDR3 consists of 12 residues. The CDR3 nucleotides are TGCAGCGTTATCGACAGCACCTACGAGCAGTACTTC. It is translated as CSVIDSTYEQYF.

This chain links TRBV27 with TRBJ2-3; 11 bases are shared with TRBD2. Germline trimming cut 4 bases from V and 4 bases from J; bases unmatched to any gene: 4. The germline V gene has CDR1 MNHEY and CDR2 SMNVEV (reference sequence). The CDR3 has 15 residues. CDR3 DNA: TGTGCCAGCAGTTCAATAGCGGGAGGGCCAGATACGCAGTATTTT. It encodes CASSSIAGGPDTQYF.